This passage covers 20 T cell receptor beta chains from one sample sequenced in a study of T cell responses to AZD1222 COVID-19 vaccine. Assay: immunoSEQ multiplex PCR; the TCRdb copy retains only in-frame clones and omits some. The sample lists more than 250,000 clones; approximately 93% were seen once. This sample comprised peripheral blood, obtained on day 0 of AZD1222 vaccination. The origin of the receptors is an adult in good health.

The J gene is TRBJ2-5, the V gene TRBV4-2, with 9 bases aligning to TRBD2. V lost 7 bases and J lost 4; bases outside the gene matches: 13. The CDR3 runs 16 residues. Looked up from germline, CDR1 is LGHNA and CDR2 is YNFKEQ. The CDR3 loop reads CASKKSAGGLLETQYF. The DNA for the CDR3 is TGTGCCAGCAAAAAATCGGCGGGGGGGCTGTTAGAGACCCAGTACTTC.

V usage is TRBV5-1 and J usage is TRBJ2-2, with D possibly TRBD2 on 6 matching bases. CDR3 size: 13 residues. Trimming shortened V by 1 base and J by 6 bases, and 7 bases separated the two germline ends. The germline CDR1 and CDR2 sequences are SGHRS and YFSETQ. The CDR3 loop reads CASSLSGAGELFF. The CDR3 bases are TGCGCCAGCAGCTTGTCGGGGGCCGGGGAGCTGTTTTTT.

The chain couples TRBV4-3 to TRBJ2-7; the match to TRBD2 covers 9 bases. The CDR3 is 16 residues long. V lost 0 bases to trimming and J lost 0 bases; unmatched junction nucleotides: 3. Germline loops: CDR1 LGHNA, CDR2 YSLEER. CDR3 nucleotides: TGCGCCAGCAGCCAAGAATCAGCGGGAGGCTCCTACGAGCAGTACTTC. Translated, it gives CASSQESAGGSYEQYF.

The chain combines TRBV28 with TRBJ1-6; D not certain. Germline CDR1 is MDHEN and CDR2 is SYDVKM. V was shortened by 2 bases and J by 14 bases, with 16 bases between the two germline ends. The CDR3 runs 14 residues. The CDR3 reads CASSLGRGRGTLHF. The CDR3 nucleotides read TGTGCCAGCAGTTTAGGTAGAGGGCGGGGAACCCTCCACTTT.

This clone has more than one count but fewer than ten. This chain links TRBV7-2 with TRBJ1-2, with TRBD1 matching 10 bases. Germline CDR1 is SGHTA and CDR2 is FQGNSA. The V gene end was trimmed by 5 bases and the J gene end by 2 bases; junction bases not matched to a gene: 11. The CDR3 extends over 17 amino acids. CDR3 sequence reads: CASSPDLPGQGNYGYTF. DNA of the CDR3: TGTGCCAGCAGCCCGGATCTTCCGGGACAGGGGAACTATGGCTACACCTTC. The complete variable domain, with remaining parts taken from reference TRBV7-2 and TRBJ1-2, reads GAGVSQSPSNKVTEKGKDVELRCDPISGHTALYWYRQSLGQGLEFLIYFQGNSAPDKSGLPSDRFSAERTGGSVSTLTIQRTQQEDSAVYLCASSPDLPGQGNYGYTFGSGTRLTVV.

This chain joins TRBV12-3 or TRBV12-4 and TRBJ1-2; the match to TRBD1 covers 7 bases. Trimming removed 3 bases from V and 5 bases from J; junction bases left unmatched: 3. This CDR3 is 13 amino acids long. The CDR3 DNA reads TGTGCCAGCAGTTTGGGGACAGTATATGGCTACACCTTC. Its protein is CASSLGTVYGYTF.

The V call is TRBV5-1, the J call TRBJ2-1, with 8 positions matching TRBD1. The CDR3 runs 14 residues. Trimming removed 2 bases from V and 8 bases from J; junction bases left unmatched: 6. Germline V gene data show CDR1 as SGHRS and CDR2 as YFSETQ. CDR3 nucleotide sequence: TGCGCCAGCAGCTTTGGACAGGGCGGGGATGAGCAGTTCTTC. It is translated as CASSFGQGGDEQFF.

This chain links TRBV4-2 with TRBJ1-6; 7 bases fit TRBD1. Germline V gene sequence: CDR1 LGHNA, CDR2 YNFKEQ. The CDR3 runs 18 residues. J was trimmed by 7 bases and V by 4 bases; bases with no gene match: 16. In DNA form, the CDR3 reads TGTGCCAGCAGCCGCGGGACAGACACAAGGTTTTCAAATTCACCCCTCCACTTT. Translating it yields CASSRGTDTRFSNSPLHF.

The chain's CDR3 is CASSRSGQGLNSPLHF. The CDR3 nucleotides are TGTGCCAGCAGCCGGTCCGGACAGGGCCTTAATTCACCCCTCCACTTT. The rearrangement joins TRBV4-2 to TRBJ1-6; TRBD1 matches 8 bases. Losses at the gene ends were 4 bases for V and 6 bases for J; bases not matched to a gene: 8. The CDR3 runs to 16 residues. Germline V CDR1 and CDR2: LGHNA, YNFKEQ.

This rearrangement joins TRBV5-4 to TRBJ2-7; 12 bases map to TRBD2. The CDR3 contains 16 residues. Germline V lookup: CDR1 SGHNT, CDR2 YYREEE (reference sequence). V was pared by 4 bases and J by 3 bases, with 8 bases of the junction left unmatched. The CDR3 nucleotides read TGTGCCAGCAGCCTAGGACTAGCGGGGACATACTACGAGCAGTACTTC. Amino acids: CASSLGLAGTYYEQYF.

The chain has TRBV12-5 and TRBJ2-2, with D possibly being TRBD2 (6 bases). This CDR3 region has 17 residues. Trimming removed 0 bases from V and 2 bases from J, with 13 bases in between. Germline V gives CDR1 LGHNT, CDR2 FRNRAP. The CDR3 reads CASGLVLGLPNTGELFF. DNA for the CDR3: TGTGCTAGTGGTTTGGTACTTGGACTACCAAACACCGGGGAGCTGTTTTTT.

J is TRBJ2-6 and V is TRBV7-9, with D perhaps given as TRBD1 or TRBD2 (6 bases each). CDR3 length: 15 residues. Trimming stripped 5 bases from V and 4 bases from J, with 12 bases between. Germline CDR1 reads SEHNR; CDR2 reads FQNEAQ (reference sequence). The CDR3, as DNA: TGTGCCAGCAGCGACGGGGGCGCCGGGGCCAACGTCCTGACTTTC. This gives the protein CASSDGGAGANVLTF.

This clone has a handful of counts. The CDR3 DNA follows: TGTGCCAGCAGTGTAGGCAACACTGAAGCTTTCTTT. This encodes CASSVGNTEAFF. The chain employs TRBV2 and TRBJ1-1; unclear D gene. There are 12 residues in the CDR3. The germline V gene has CDR1 SNHLY and CDR2 FYNNEI. V gave up 4 bases and J gave up 2 bases, with 5 bases separating them.

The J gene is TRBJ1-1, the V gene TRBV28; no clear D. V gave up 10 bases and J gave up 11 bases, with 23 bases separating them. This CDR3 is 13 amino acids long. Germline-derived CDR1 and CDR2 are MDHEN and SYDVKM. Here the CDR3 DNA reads TGTGCCACACTTCGGGGAGAGCGGAGAGGGGCTTTCTTT. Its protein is CATLRGERRGAFF. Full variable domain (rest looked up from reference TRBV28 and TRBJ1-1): DVKVTQSSRYLVKRTGEKVFLECVQDMDHENMFWYRQDPGLGLRLIYFSYDVKMKEKGDIPEGYSVSREKKERFSLILESASTNQTSMYLCATLRGERRGAFFGQGTRLTVV.

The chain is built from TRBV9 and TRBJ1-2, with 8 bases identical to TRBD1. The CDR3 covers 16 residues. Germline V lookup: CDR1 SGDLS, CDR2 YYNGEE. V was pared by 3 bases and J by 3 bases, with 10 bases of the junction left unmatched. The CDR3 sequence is CASSASPGGGDYGYTF. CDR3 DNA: TGTGCCAGCAGCGCCTCTCCAGGGGGCGGGGACTATGGCTACACCTTC. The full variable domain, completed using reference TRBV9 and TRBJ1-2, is DSGVTQTPKHLITATGQRVTLRCSPRSGDLSVYWYQQSLDQGLQFLIQYYNGEERAKGNILERFSAQQFPDLHSELNLSSLELGDSALYFCASSASPGGGDYGYTFGSGTRLTVV.

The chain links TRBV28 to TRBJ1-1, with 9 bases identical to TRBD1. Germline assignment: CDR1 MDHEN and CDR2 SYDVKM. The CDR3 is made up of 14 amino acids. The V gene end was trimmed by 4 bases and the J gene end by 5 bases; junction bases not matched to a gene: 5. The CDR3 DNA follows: TGTGCCAGCAGTTGGGGACAGGGTTGGACTGAAGCTTTCTTT. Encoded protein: CASSWGQGWTEAFF. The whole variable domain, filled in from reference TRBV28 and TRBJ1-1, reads DVKVTQSSRYLVKRTGEKVFLECVQDMDHENMFWYRQDPGLGLRLIYFSYDVKMKEKGDIPEGYSVSREKKERFSLILESASTNQTSMYLCASSWGQGWTEAFFGQGTRLTVV.

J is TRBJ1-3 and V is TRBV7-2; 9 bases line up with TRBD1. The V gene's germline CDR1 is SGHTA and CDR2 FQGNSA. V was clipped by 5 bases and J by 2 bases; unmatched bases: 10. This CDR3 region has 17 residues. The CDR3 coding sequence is TGTGCCAGCAGCCCCTCCGGGACAGGGAAGGCTGGAAACACCATATATTTT. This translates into CASSPSGTGKAGNTIYF.

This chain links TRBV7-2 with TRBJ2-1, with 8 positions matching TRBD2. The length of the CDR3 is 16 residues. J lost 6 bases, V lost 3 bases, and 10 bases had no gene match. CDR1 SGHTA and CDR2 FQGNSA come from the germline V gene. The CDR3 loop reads CASSLETSVVPNEQFF. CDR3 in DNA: TGTGCCAGCAGCTTGGAGACTAGCGTGGTTCCCAATGAGCAGTTCTTC.

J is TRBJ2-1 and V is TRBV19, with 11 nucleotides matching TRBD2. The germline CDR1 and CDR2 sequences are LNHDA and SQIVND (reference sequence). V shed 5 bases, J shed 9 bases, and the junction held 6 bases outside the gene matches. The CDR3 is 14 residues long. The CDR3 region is CASSRSGGAIEQFF. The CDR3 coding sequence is TGTGCCAGTAGTCGTAGCGGGGGGGCCATTGAGCAGTTCTTC.

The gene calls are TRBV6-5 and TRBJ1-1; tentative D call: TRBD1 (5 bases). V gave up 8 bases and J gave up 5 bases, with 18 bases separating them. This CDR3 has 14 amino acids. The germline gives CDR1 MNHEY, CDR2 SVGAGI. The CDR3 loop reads CASSEGRGLTEAFF. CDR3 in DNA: TGTGCCAGCTCGGAGGGGCGAGGATTAACTGAAGCTTTCTTT.